These 8 T cell receptor beta chains were sequenced from one sample in a study of T cells in Graves' hyperthyroidism and ophthalmopathy. Amplification of TCR beta CDR3 regions used RNA as the template. With the HTBI primer set, the TCR CDR3 went through a first round of RT-PCR. TCRdb called the multiplex PCR reads again in MiXCR, with one record for every CDR3 protein. The table has hundreds of thousands of distinct CDR3 sequences, about 14% seen once; the top ten hold about 5.8%. The sample was blood. The receptor set was obtained from a woman in her twenties or thirties with Graves' hyperthyroidism that later progressed to Graves' ophthalmopathy.

In its sample, this clonotype was seen many times. The chain employs TRBV20-1 and TRBJ1-1; D is undetermined. Trimming pared 3 bases from V and 8 bases from J, leaving 10 bases between. CDR3 length equals 11 residues. Germline V gives CDR1 DFQATT, CDR2 SNEGSKA (reference sequence). CDR3 residues: CSARPTAEAFF. CDR3 bases: TGCAGTGCTAGGCCCACGGCCGAAGCTTTCTTT.

Many counts were recorded for this clonotype. This chain links TRBV5-1 with TRBJ2-1; 10 bases match TRBD1. Germline values: CDR1 SGHRS, CDR2 YFSETQ. The CDR3 sequence is 16 residues long. J was trimmed by 5 bases and V by 4 bases; bases with no gene match: 9. The CDR3 DNA follows: TGCGCCAGCAGCCCCGGAACCGGGACAGGGGACAATGAGCAGTTCTTC. It encodes CASSPGTGTGDNEQFF.

A note on this clonotype: This could be a read error, since a much larger clone is one nucleotide away. This chain links TRBV28 with TRBJ2-1, with D perhaps matching TRBD1 (6 bases). Germline loops: CDR1 MDHEN, CDR2 SYDVKM. The length of the CDR3 is 14 residues. V was cut by 10 bases and J by 6 bases, with 19 bases left in between. The chain's CDR3 is CATRGPATSNEQFF. Here the CDR3 DNA reads TGTGCCACCAGGGGACCAGCAACGTCCAATGAGCAGTTCTTC.

The table lists this clonotype with many counts. V is TRBV7-2 and J is TRBJ2-1; D remains ambiguous. Germline assignment: CDR1 SGHTA and CDR2 FQGNSA. Trimming pared 7 bases from V and 13 bases from J, leaving 5 bases between. The CDR3 spans 8 residues. As DNA, the CDR3 is TGTGCCAGCACCGTTCAGTTCTTC. It specifies CASTVQFF.

In regard to this clonotype: A clone one base away is much larger, so this may be a read error. V gene TRBV11-3 combines with J gene TRBJ2-1, with 13 bases matching TRBD2. V was clipped by 11 bases and J by 4 bases; unmatched bases: 23. Germline V lookup: CDR1 SGHNT, CDR2 YENEEA. The CDR3 length is 20 residues. CDR3: CACITHMGTSGLAGYNEQFF. CDR3 sequence (DNA): TGTGCCTGCATCACCCATATGGGGACATCGGGACTAGCGGGGTACAATGAGCAGTTCTTC. Full variable domain (rest looked up from reference TRBV11-3 and TRBJ2-1): EAGVVQSPRYKIIEKKQPVAFWCNPISGHNTLYWYLQNLGQGPELLIRYENEEAVDDSQLPKDRFSAERLKGVDSTLKIQPAELGDSAVYLCACITHMGTSGLAGYNEQFFGPGTRLTVL.

This clonotype was picked up a small number of times. The rearrangement links TRBV30 to TRBJ1-1; D gene unclear. Trimming shortened V by 1 base and J by 5 bases, and 23 bases separated the two germline ends. This CDR3 is 17 amino acids long. CDR1 is GTSNPN and CDR2 is SVGIG in the germline V gene (reference sequence). This chain's CDR3 is CAWSGLSKRGMWTEAFF. The CDR3 DNA sequence: TGTGCCTGGAGTGGATTGTCCAAGAGAGGGATGTGGACTGAAGCTTTCTTT. The whole variable domain, filled in from reference TRBV30 and TRBJ1-1, reads SQTIHQWPATLVQPVGSPLSLECTVEGTSNPNLYWYRQAAGRGLQLLFYSVGIGQISSEVPQNLSASRPQDRQFILSSKKLLLSDSGFYLCAWSGLSKRGMWTEAFFGQGTRLTVV.

This clonotype appeared many times. The chain carries TRBV29-1 and TRBJ1-2; TRBD1 might be the D (5 bases). The CDR3 totals 18 residues. Germline assignment: CDR1 SQVTM and CDR2 ANQGSEA. V was shortened by 1 base and J by 4 bases, with 25 bases between the two germline ends. The CDR3: CSVEGSIRATGQGYGYTF. The CDR3 nucleotides read TGCAGCGTTGAAGGCTCGATTCGGGCGACCGGGCAGGGCTATGGCTACACCTTC.

A word on this clonotype: A much larger clonotype is one base distant, so this may be a read error. The V and J genes are TRBV30 and TRBJ2-1; 7 bases line up with TRBD2. The germline CDR1 and CDR2 sequences are GTSNPN and SVGIG (reference sequence). The CDR3 has 13 residues. V was pared by 4 bases and J by 6 bases, with 6 bases of the junction left unmatched. Here the CDR3 reads CAWTSGLCNEQFF. The CDR3 DNA reads as TGTGCCTGGACTAGCGGACTCTGCAATGAGCAGTTCTTC.